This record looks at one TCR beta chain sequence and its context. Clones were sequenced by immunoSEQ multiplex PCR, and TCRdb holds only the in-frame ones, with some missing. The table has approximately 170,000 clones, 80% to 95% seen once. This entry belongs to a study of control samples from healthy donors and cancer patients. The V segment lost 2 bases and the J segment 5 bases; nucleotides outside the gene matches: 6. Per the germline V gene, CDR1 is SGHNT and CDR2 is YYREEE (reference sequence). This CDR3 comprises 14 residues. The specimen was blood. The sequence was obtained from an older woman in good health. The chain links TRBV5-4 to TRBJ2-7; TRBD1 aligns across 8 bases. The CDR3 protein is CASSLNPGQDEQYF. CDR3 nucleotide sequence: TGTGCCAGCAGCTTAAACCCGGGACAGGACGAGCAGTACTTC.